This is a list of T cell receptor beta chains from one sample in a study of control samples from healthy donors and cancer patients. Sequencing used immunoSEQ multiplex PCR; TCRdb keeps in-frame clones, though not all of them. The sample consists of under 200,000 clones, 80% to 95% of them appearing once. Material: blood. These TCRs come from a woman aged 25 to 39 in good health. CDR3s include the opening cysteine and the closing phenylalanine or tryptophan. The D gene is left open where the match is weak. Expanded clones get a size class; other rows say once, few or many, or leave the size out.

>14|TRBJ2-3|NA|NA|TRBV7-2
TGTGCCAGCAGCCCGAACCCGATATGGGATACGCAGTATTTT
CASSPNPIWDTQYF
>14|TRBJ2-7|NA|NA|TRBV4-1
TGCGCCAGCAGCCGGATGGGTACGGGGGACGAGCAGTACTTC
CASSRMGTGDEQYF
>15|TRBJ1-1|NA|NA|TRBV25-1
TGTGCCAGCAGTGAACCAGGATTGATGAACACTGAAGCTTTCTTT
CASSEPGLMNTEAFF
>12|TRBJ2-7|NA|NA|TRBV5-6
TGTGCCAGCAGCTTGGTTGCGTCCGAGCAGTACTTC
CASSLVASEQYF
>14|TRBJ2-7|NA|NA|TRBV28
TGTGCCAGCAGGCTACAGGGAGGATTTTACGAGCAGTACTTC
CASRLQGGFYEQYF
>14|TRBJ1-4|NA|NA|TRBV7-9
TGTGCCAGCAGCCTCCGGGAGGTTAATGAAAAACTGTTTTTT
CASSLREVNEKLFF
>12|TRBJ2-1|NA|once|TRBV27
TGTGCCAGCAGTAAGACTCTCAATGAGCAGTTCTTC
CASSKTLNEQFF
>13|TRBJ1-2|TRBD1|NA|TRBV12-5
TGTGCTAGTGGGGCCGGGACAGACTATGGCTACACCTTC
CASGAGTDYGYTF
>16|TRBJ2-5|TRBD2|NA|TRBV27
TGTGCCAGCAGTCCCATCGGGCTAGCGGGAGGAGAGACCCAGTACTTC
CASSPIGLAGGETQYF
>13|TRBJ1-5|NA|NA|TRBV9
TGTGCCAGCAGCGCAGGGTGGACAGACCCCCAGCATTTT
CASSAGWTDPQHF
>15|TRBJ1-3|NA|NA|TRBV5-4
TGTGCCAGCAGCTTTCGCCAGGGTGGTGGAAACACCATATATTTT
CASSFRQGGGNTIYF
>11|TRBJ2-1|NA|NA|TRBV5-6
TGTGCCAGCAGCAGCGCCAATGAGCAGTTCTTC
CASSSANEQFF